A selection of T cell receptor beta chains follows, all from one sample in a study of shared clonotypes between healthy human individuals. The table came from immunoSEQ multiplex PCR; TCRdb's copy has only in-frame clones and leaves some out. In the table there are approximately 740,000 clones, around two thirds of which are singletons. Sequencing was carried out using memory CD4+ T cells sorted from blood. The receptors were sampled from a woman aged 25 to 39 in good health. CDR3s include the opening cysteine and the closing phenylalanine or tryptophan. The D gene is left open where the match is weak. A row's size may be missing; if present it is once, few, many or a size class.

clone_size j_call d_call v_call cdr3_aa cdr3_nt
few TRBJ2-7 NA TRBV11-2 CASSLDRGSYEQYF TGTGCCAGCAGCTTAGATCGGGGGTCCTACGAGCAGTACTTC
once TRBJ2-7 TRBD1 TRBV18 CASSPSQGTGYEQYF TGTGCCAGCTCACCATCACAGGGGACAGGGTACGAGCAGTACTTC
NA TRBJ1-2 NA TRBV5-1 CASSLVGQEMYGYTF TGCGCCAGCAGCTTGGTAGGGCAGGAGATGTATGGCTACACCTTC
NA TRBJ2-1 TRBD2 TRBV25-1 CASSDGLAGGGQFF TGTGCCAGCAGTGACGGACTAGCGGGAGGGGGCCAGTTCTTC
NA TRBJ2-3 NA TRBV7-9 CASSRLQTDTQYF TGTGCCAGCAGCCGGCTACAGACAGATACGCAGTATTTT
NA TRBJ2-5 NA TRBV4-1 CASSQVAGETQYF TGCGCCAGCAGCCAGGTGGCGGGAGAGACCCAGTACTTC
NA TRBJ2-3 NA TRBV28 CASSLQTGTDTQYF TGTGCCAGCAGCCTCCAGACGGGGACAGATACGCAGTATTTT
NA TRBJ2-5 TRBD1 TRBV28 CASSQDRGPETQYF TGTGCCAGCAGCCAGGACAGGGGTCCGGAGACCCAGTACTTC
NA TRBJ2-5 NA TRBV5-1 CASSLVHTDKTQYF TGCGCCAGCAGCTTGGTTCATACGGATAAGACCCAGTACTTC
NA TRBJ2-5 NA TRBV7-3 CASSYQGSFETQYF TGTGCCAGCAGCTACCAGGGATCGTTCGAGACCCAGTACTTC
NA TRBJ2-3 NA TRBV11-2 CASSQGAWETAADTQYF TGTGCCAGCAGCCAGGGTGCCTGGGAGACAGCGGCAGATACGCAGTATTTT
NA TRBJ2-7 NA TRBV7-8 CASSLSPLANYEQYF TGTGCCAGCAGCTTAAGTCCCCTAGCTAACTACGAGCAGTACTTC
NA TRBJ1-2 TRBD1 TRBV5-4 CASSLGQGGDTF TGTGCCAGCAGCTTGGGACAGGGCGGTGACACCTTC
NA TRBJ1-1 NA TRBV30 CAWSVRLPAPEAFF TGTGCCTGGAGTGTAAGGCTACCGGCACCTGAAGCTTTCTTT
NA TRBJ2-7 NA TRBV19 CASSQTAGRPYEQYF TGTGCCAGTAGCCAGACCGCGGGAAGACCTTACGAGCAGTACTTC
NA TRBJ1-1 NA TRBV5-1 CASETGDPGGTEAFF TGCGCCAGCGAAACCGGCGACCCCGGAGGCACTGAAGCTTTCTTT
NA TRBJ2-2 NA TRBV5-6 CASSLAYSTNTGELFF TGTGCCAGCAGCTTGGCCTATTCCACGAACACCGGGGAGCTGTTTTTT
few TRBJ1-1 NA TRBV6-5 CASSWGRGLNTEAFF TGTGCCAGCAGTTGGGGCAGGGGCTTGAACACTGAAGCTTTCTTT
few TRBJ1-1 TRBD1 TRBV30 CAWRRQGLTEAFF TGTGCCTGGAGAAGACAGGGACTGACTGAAGCTTTCTTT
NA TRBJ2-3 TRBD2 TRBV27 CASRLAGGADTQYF TGTGCCAGTCGACTAGCGGGAGGGGCAGATACGCAGTATTTT
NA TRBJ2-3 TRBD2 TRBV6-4 CASSDPGTSGVSLGTDTQYF TGTGCCAGCAGTGACCCAGGGACTAGCGGAGTGTCTCTGGGCACAGATACGCAGTATTTT
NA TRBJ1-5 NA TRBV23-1 CASSQSMRVWQPQHF TGCGCCAGCAGTCAATCTATGAGGGTTTGGCAGCCCCAGCATTTT
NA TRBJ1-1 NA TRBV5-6 CASSLDRERPAFF TGTGCCAGCAGCTTGGACAGGGAACGACCGGCTTTCTTT
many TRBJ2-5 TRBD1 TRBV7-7 CASSFNQGEETQYF TGTGCCAGCAGCTTCAATCAGGGGGAAGAGACCCAGTACTTC
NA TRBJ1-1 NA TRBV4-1 CASSLPNLGRVAFF TGCGCCAGCAGCCTACCGAACCTAGGGCGAGTAGCTTTCTTT
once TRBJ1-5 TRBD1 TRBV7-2 CASSPRQGNQPQHF TGTGCCAGCAGCCCAAGACAGGGTAATCAGCCCCAGCATTTT
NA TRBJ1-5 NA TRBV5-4 CASSSGRDQPQHF TGTGCCAGCAGCTCCGGACGGGATCAGCCCCAGCATTTT
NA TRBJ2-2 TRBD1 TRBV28 CASSRGQDNTGELFF TGTGCCAGCAGTCGGGGACAGGATAACACCGGGGAGCTGTTTTTT
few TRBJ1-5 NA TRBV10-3 CAIGGVDQPQHF TGTGCCATCGGAGGCGTCGATCAGCCCCAGCATTTT
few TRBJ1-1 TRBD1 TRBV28 CASSLAEGQYTEAFF TGTGCCAGCAGTTTGGCCGAGGGACAGTACACTGAAGCTTTCTTT
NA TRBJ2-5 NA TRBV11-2 CASSPQGGGSETQYF TGTGCCAGCAGCCCGCAAGGAGGGGGTTCAGAGACCCAGTACTTC
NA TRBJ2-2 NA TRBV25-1 CASSEWGAGMGTGELFF TGTGCCAGCAGTGAATGGGGGGCAGGGATGGGCACCGGGGAGCTGTTTTTT
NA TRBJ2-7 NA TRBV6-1 CASSDHGVSSYEQYF TGTGCCAGCAGTGATCACGGGGTTAGCTCCTACGAGCAGTACTTC
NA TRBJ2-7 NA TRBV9 CASSVGVGRPYEQYF TGTGCCAGCAGCGTAGGGGTAGGCCGCCCCTACGAGCAGTACTTC
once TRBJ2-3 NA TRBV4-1 CASSHLPPGTSTDTQYF TGCGCCAGCAGCCACCTTCCGCCCGGGACTAGCACAGATACGCAGTATTTT
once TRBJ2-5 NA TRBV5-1 CASRATVQETQYF TGCGCCAGTAGAGCGACAGTCCAAGAGACCCAGTACTTC
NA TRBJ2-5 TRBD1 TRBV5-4 CASSSGQGAKTQYF TGTGCCAGCAGCTCGGGACAGGGGGCAAAGACCCAGTACTTC
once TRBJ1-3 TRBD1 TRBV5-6 CASSLQGARGNTIYF TGTGCCAGCAGCTTGCAGGGGGCGCGAGGAAACACCATATATTTT
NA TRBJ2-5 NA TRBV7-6 CASSLVGRHQETQYF TGTGCCAGCAGCTTAGTAGGGCGTCACCAAGAGACCCAGTACTTC
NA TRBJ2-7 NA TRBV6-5 CASSYSWTAGEQYF TGTGCCAGCAGTTACTCTTGGACGGCCGGGGAGCAGTACTTC
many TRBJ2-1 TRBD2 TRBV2 CASRHPSGSNEQFF TGTGCCAGCAGACACCCTAGCGGGAGTAATGAGCAGTTCTTC
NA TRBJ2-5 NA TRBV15 CATSKRQAQETQYF TGTGCCACCAGCAAAAGACAGGCCCAAGAGACCCAGTACTTC
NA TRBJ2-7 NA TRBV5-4 CASSLGLGTSYEQYF TGTGCCAGCAGCTTGGGTCTCGGGACATCCTACGAGCAGTACTTC
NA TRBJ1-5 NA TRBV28 CASSYLNQPQHF TGTGCCAGCAGTTATTTAAATCAGCCCCAGCATTTT
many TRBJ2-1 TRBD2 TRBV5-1 CASSLATSGYNEQFF TGCGCCAGCAGCTTGGCGACTAGCGGATACAATGAGCAGTTCTTC
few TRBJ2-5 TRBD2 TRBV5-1 CASSTSGGGQETQYF TGCGCCAGCAGCACTAGCGGAGGGGGCCAAGAGACCCAGTACTTC
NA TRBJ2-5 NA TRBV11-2 CASSLMVFQETQYF TGTGCCAGCAGCTTAATGGTATTTCAAGAGACCCAGTACTTC
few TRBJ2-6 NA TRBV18 CASSPNEGYTGANVLTF TGTGCCAGCTCACCAAATGAGGGGTATACAGGGGCCAACGTCCTGACTTTC
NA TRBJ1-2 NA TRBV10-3 CAISESNLARVGYTF TGTGCCATCAGTGAGTCGAATCTGGCTAGGGTCGGCTACACCTTC
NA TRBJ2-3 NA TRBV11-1 CASSLNRRSSTDTQYF TGTGCCAGCAGCTTAAACAGGCGGTCGAGCACAGATACGCAGTATTTT
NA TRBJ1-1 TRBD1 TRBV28 CASSSVWTGRTEAFF TGTGCCAGCAGCTCAGTCTGGACAGGGAGGACTGAAGCTTTCTTT
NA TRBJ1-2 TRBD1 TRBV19 CASRTRGQAFGYTF TGTGCCAGTAGAACCCGGGGACAGGCCTTTGGCTACACCTTC
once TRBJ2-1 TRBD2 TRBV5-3 CARSFVGGGLENNEQFF TGTGCCAGAAGCTTCGTAGGTGGGGGACTAGAAAACAATGAGCAGTTCTTC
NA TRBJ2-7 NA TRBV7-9 CASSLAATYEQYF TGTGCCAGCAGCTTGGCGGCCACTTACGAGCAGTACTTC